Each of the 29 T cell receptor delta chains below was sequenced from the same sample in a study of γδ T cells in repeated Plasmodium falciparum infection. Flow sorting of PBMC yielded separate Vgamma9/Vdelta2+ and Vdelta2-negative gammadelta T cell populations for bulk repertoire analysis. TCRdb re-identified clones in the multiplex PCR reads via CATT. The table has 90,000 or so delta-chain clones, roughly 0.98% seen once. Sequenced: gamma-delta T cells from blood. All receptors come from a pool of human donors (malaria-infected and uninfected, not separated).

This clone was recorded many times. This chain connects TRDV2 to TRDJ1; D not certain. Germline lookup yields CDR1 GEAIGNYY and CDR2 EKD. V was shortened by 1 base and J by 0 bases, with 11 bases between the two germline ends. This CDR3 contains 15 residues. This chain's CDR3 is CACDTRTADTDKLIF. The CDR3 DNA sequence: TGTGCCTGTGACACGCGTACTGCAGACACCGATAAACTCATCTTT.

As regards this clone: TCRdb has a much larger clone's protein, which differs at residue 6 from the translation of this DNA, likely because of a read error; what is shown is the protein translated from the DNA. The gene calls are TRDV2 and TRDJ1, with 9 bases aligning to TRDD3. Here the J gene came from matching the DNA to germline, since TCRdb omits it. This CDR3 region has 16 residues. The V and J ends lost 0 bases and 9 bases, in that order; junction bases with no gene match: 13. Germline V gives CDR1 GEAIGNYY, CDR2 EKD. CDR3 protein: CACDTSGGYTGGQLIF. DNA for the CDR3: TGTGCCTGTGACACCAGCGGGGGATACACCGGGGGGCAACTCATCTTT.

In regard to this clone: The protein in TCRdb stems from a much larger clone and differs at residue 7 from this DNA's translation, likely a read error; here the protein is translated from the DNA. V and J are TRDV2 and TRDJ1; TRDD3 aligns across 13 bases. TCRdb records no J gene; here it was assigned by comparing the DNA to germline. Trimming cost V 0 bases and J 4 bases; bases outside gene matches: 10. Germline V gene data show CDR1 as GEAIGNYY and CDR2 as EKD. The CDR3 is made up of 18 amino acids. The CDR3 reads CACDTVPTGGYAGDKLIF. The CDR3 DNA reads as TGTGCCTGTGACACCGTTCCCACTGGGGGATACGCCGGCGATAAACTCATCTTT.

This clone has more than one count but fewer than ten. A far larger clone is just one base off, so this is likely a read error. Other DNA sequences of this sample code for an identical CDR3. The chain joins TRDV1 to TRDJ1, with a weak D call TRDD3 (5 bases). The J gene, absent from TCRdb, was called here by matching the DNA to germline. This CDR3 contains 15 residues. CDR1 is TSWWSYY, CDR2 QGS, per germline. The CDR3 nucleotides are TGCGCTCTTGGGGTCGTTATCCGGGGCACCGATAAACTCATCTTT. Residues: CALGVVIRGTDKLIF.

In this sample, this clone turned up many times. The translation of this DNA and the TCRdb protein of a much larger clone differ at residue 9, probably owing to a read error; the protein shown here is translated from the DNA. The chain uses TRDV3 and TRDJ1, with TRDD3 identical over 9 bases. Per the germline V gene, CDR1 is TVYSNPD and CDR2 is GDNSRS (reference sequence). J lost 4 bases, V lost 0 bases, and 6 bases had no gene match. The length of the CDR3 is 14 residues. CDR3 region: CAFSITGGDDKLIF. As DNA, the CDR3 is TGTGCCTTTAGCATTACTGGGGGAGACGATAAACTCATCTTT.

In its sample, this clone was seen a few times. The mismatch at residues 3 and 7 between this DNA's translation and the TCRdb protein of a much larger clone likely reflects a read error; the protein shown is translated from the DNA. The V call is TRDV1, the J call TRDJ1; the match to TRDD3 covers 11 bases. The CDR3 loop spans 19 amino acids. The germline V gene encodes CDR1 TSWWSYY and CDR2 QGS. CDR3 nucleotides: TGTGCTCCTGGGGACCGCGGCTGGGGGATACCCAGAAACACCGATAAACTCATCTTT. Translated: CAPGDRGWGIPRNTDKLIF.

There are many counts of this clone. A far more abundant clone sits one base away, making this likely a read error. This sample also contains other DNA sequences that code for the same CDR3. The chain couples TRDV1 to TRDJ1, with D possibly TRDD3 on 5 matching bases. In germline, CDR1 is TSWWSYY, CDR2 QGS. The CDR3 runs to 18 residues. The CDR3 bases are TGTGCCCTTGGGGAAAGGTTCTTCGAGTACGAGTCCTCCGATAAACTCATCTTT. It codes for CALGERFFEYESSDKLIF.

For this clone: Translating this DNA gives a protein that differs at residue 13 from the TCRdb one, which belongs to a much larger clone; a read error is likely, and the protein shown is this translation. This chain links TRDV2 with TRDJ1; TRDD3 aligns across 10 bases. The J gene, left out of TCRdb, was set here by checking the DNA against germline. The CDR3 length is 19 residues. Germline CDR1 reads GEAIGNYY; CDR2 reads EKD. The junction had 15 bases not matched to a gene; V was cut back by 3 bases and J by 0 bases. The CDR3 is CACDRGIRNWGMNTDKLIF. In DNA, the CDR3 is TGTGCCTGTGACCGGGGGATAAGGAACTGGGGGATGAACACCGATAAACTCATCTTT.

About this clone itself: The protein that TCRdb holds for this DNA derives from a much larger clone and differs from the translated DNA at residue 4, which likely indicates a read error; the protein shown here is translated from the DNA. The chain joins TRDV3 to TRDJ1, with D hard to call. TCRdb offers no J gene call, so here the DNA was matched to germline to obtain one. Trimming left V 2 bases short and J 2 bases short, with 21 bases between. The CDR3 spans 16 residues. Per germline, CDR1 TVYSNPD and CDR2 GDNSRS (reference sequence). CDR3 region: CAFCLAGWQLTDKLIF. CDR3 sequence (DNA): TGTGCCTTTTGTCTAGCAGGCTGGCAACTTACCGATAAACTCATCTTT.

About this clone: TCRdb's entry gives the protein of a much larger clone, which mismatches this DNA's translation at residues 4 and 13, likely from a read error; the protein reported here is translated from the DNA. The CDR3 sequence: CALRGRLKKSLRHTDKLIF. The CDR3 coding sequence is TGTGCTCTTAGGGGAAGACTTAAAAAGTCCCTCCGGCACACCGATAAACTCATCTTT. The chain links TRDV1 to TRDJ1; D might be TRDD3 (5 bases). V lost 8 bases to trimming and J lost 0 bases, with 28 bases between them. The germline V gene encodes CDR1 TSWWSYY and CDR2 QGS. The CDR3 is 19 residues long.

Within the sample, this clone is large. Other DNA sequences in this sample translate to the same CDR3. The V call is TRDV2, the J call TRDJ1, with 8 bases that match TRDD3. V lost 1 base to trimming and J lost 3 bases; unmatched junction nucleotides: 9. The CDR3 runs 16 residues. CDR1 and CDR2 (germline): GEAIGNYY, EKD. DNA for the CDR3: TGTGCCTGTGACACACTGGGGGCCCGAGGGGCCGATAAACTCATCTTT. It translates to CACDTLGARGADKLIF.

This clone has ten or more counts. A far larger clone is just one base off, so this is likely a read error. The same CDR3 is also encoded by other DNA sequences in this sample. This rearrangement joins TRDV1 to TRDJ1, with D possibly matching TRDD3 (6 bases). V dropped 9 bases and J dropped 1 base, with 21 bases sitting between them. Germline assignment: CDR1 TSWWSYY and CDR2 QGS. The CDR3 has 16 amino acids. CDR3 protein: CALEEAGVGVTDKLIF. For the CDR3, the DNA is TGTGCTCTGGAGGAAGCGGGGGTGGGGGTCACCGATAAACTCATCTTT.

The table lists this clone with many counts. TCRdb attributes to this sequence the protein of a much larger clone, which differs from the DNA translation at residue 6; a read error is likely, and the protein displayed is translated from the DNA. V gene TRDV2 combines with J gene TRDJ1; TRDD3 aligns across 10 bases. The J gene, left out of TCRdb, was set here by checking the DNA against germline. With 0 bases clipped from V and 0 bases from J, the junction kept 15 bases outside the gene matches. This CDR3 is 20 amino acids long. The germline CDR1 and CDR2 sequences are GEAIGNYY and EKD. As DNA, the CDR3 is TGTGCCTGTGACACCAGTTTTCCGGGGGATACGACTCCGTACACCGATAAACTCATCTTT. The encoded protein is CACDTSFPGDTTPYTDKLIF.

With regard to this clone: The mismatch at residue 6 between this DNA's translation and the TCRdb protein of a much larger clone likely reflects a read error; the protein shown is translated from the DNA. The chain is built from TRDV1 and TRDJ1, with 7 nucleotides matching TRDD3. This CDR3 is 18 amino acids long. The germline V gene encodes CDR1 TSWWSYY and CDR2 QGS. The V segment lost 3 bases and the J segment 0 bases; nucleotides outside the gene matches: 13. CDR3 nucleotide sequence: TGTGCTCTTGGGGAGTCCCCGGGGATATCCAATTACACCGATAAACTCATCTTT. It specifies CALGESPGISNYTDKLIF.

Comments on this clone: This likely traces to a read error, being one base from a far larger clone. Other DNA sequences of this sample code for an identical CDR3. The chain joins TRDV2 to TRDJ1; 11 bases align to TRDD3. TCRdb does not report a J gene; here it was assigned by matching the DNA to germline references. The CDR3 has 16 residues. V trimming: 1 base; J trimming: 5 bases; junction bases outside the gene matches: 8. Germline V CDR1 and CDR2: GEAIGNYY, EKD. This chain's CDR3 is CACDTGGYASTDKLIF. The DNA for the CDR3 is TGTGCCTGTGACACTGGGGGATACGCCTCCACAGATAAACTCATCTTT.

This clone was recorded many times. Only one base separates this from a far larger clonotype, so it likely reflects a read error. Other DNA sequences in the sample encode the same CDR3. The chain combines TRDV2 with TRDJ2; D is ambiguous. CDR3 size: 16 residues. The V gene's germline CDR1 is GEAIGNYY and CDR2 EKD. CDR3 DNA: TGCGCCTGTGACACCGTATATGGGAGAGGGACAGCACAACTCTTCTTT. It yields the protein CACDTVYGRGTAQLFF.

As for this clone: Since a far larger clone is one base different, this is likely a read error. This specimen includes other DNA sequences encoding the same CDR3. The CDR3: CACDTGIRGNSDKLIF. CDR3 coding DNA: TGTGCCTGTGACACCGGAATAAGAGGGAACTCCGATAAACTCATCTTT. The chain carries TRDV2 and TRDJ1; D unclear. The J gene, missing from TCRdb, was assigned here through DNA to germline matching. The CDR3 runs to 16 residues. Germline-derived CDR1 and CDR2 are GEAIGNYY and EKD. V was trimmed by 0 bases and J by 3 bases, leaving 16 bases between them.

In its sample, this clone was seen a few times. One base separates it from a far larger clone, so it is likely a read error. The chain has TRDV2 and TRDJ1; 8 bases fit TRDD3. Here the J gene was assigned by germline matching of the DNA, as TCRdb has none. This CDR3 has 20 amino acids. In germline, CDR1 is GEAIGNYY, CDR2 EKD. CDR3 nucleotides: TGCGCCTGTGACCCGCTCGGAGGGGTTACTGGGGGGTTTTACACCGATAAACTCATCTTT. Its protein is CACDPLGGVTGGFYTDKLIF.

The sample holds a few counts of this clone. A far larger clone lies a single base away; this is likely a read error. Other DNA sequences from this sample encode an identical CDR3 as well. The chain is built from TRDV2 and TRDJ1; D is perhaps TRDD3 (6 bases). The J gene is not listed in TCRdb, so it was assigned here from a DNA match to germline. This CDR3 has 18 amino acids. The germline V gene has CDR1 GEAIGNYY and CDR2 EKD. V gave up 0 bases and J gave up 0 bases, with 19 bases separating them. The CDR3 DNA reads TGTGCCTGTGACACCGTAGGGGGAACTCACCTGTACACCGATAAACTCATCTTT. This codes for CACDTVGGTHLYTDKLIF.

Worth noting for this clone: With a far larger clone one base away, a read error is the likely cause. Additional DNA sequences in this sample encode the identical CDR3. The V and J genes are TRDV2 and TRDJ3, with TRDD3 identical over 9 bases. TCRdb records no J gene; here it was assigned by comparing the DNA to germline. The CDR3 loop spans 18 amino acids. The germline gives CDR1 GEAIGNYY, CDR2 EKD. The ends lost 3 bases at V and 1 base at J; junction bases unmatched: 6. The CDR3 DNA reads as TGTGCCTGTGACGTATTGGGGGATATTTCCTGGGACACCCGACAGATGTTTTTC. This sequence encodes CACDVLGDISWDTRQMFF.

As to this clone: A read error likely explains this, since a far larger clone differs by one base. Different DNA sequences within this sample yield the same CDR3. The chain uses TRDV1 and TRDJ1; D may be TRDD3 (6 bases). Here the J gene was assigned by germline matching of the DNA, as TCRdb has none. CDR3 length: 20 residues. The ends were cut back, 4 bases at V and 1 base at J, with 28 bases in the middle. Germline V lookup: CDR1 TSWWSYY, CDR2 QGS. The CDR3 region has the DNA TGTGCTCTTGGGGCCTCCCGTGGCGGTACCGGGGGAGCCCTCACCGATAAACTCATCTTT. It codes for CALGASRGGTGGALTDKLIF.

This clone occurred a few times. The amino acid sequence in TCRdb belongs to a much larger clone and departs from this DNA's translation at residue 17, likely a sequencing read error; the sequence shown is translated from the DNA. J gene calling gave no result, while the V gene is TRDV2; the table calls TRDD3, which could not be checked here. This CDR3 is 18 amino acids long. The germline gives CDR1 GEAIGNYY, CDR2 EKD. The CDR3 is CACDTGMGDTPHTDKLTF. CDR3 sequence (DNA): TGTGCCTGTGACACCGGGATGGGGGATACACCCCACACCGATAAACTCACCTTT.

This clone occurred a few times. With a far larger clone one base away, a read error is the likely cause. This same CDR3 is encoded by further DNA sequences in the sample. V is TRDV1 and J is TRDJ1; 7 bases agree with TRDD3. TCRdb leaves out the J gene; it was filled in here by matching the DNA to germline. CDR1 TSWWSYY and CDR2 QGS come from the germline V gene. CDR3 length: 19 amino acids. The CDR3 region is CALGDSHRSGYVYTDKLIF. CDR3 in DNA: TGTGCCCTTGGGGACTCCCATCGAAGTGGATACGTATACACCGATAAACTCATCTTT.

This clone came up many times. The protein held in TCRdb is that of a much larger clone and does not match this DNA's translation at residue 6, likely because of a read error; the protein shown is translated from the DNA. This chain links TRDV2 with TRDJ1, with 7 bases lining up with TRDD3. The germline V gene encodes CDR1 GEAIGNYY and CDR2 EKD. The trim removed 1 base at V and 3 bases at J, leaving 16 bases unmatched. This CDR3 comprises 18 residues. CDR3 amino acids: CACDTVSMGEKGSDKLIF. Here the CDR3 DNA reads TGTGCCTGTGACACGGTTTCAATGGGGGAAAAAGGATCCGATAAACTCATCTTT.

This clone was observed at least ten times. The protein TCRdb lists belongs to a much larger clone and differs from this DNA's translation at residue 9, which points to a read error; the protein shown is made from the DNA. The V call is TRDV3, the J call TRDJ1, with 8 bases aligning to TRDD3. V shed 0 bases, J shed 0 bases, and the junction held 30 bases outside the gene matches. The CDR3 extends over 23 amino acids. Germline CDR1 reads TVYSNPD; CDR2 reads GDNSRS (reference sequence). The CDR3 spells CAFRGVRSCLQGGGLLYTDKLIF. The CDR3 DNA follows: TGTGCCTTTAGAGGGGTTAGGTCGTGCCTACAGGGTGGGGGATTACTGTACACCGATAAACTCATCTTT.

As to this clone: TCRdb lists the protein of a much larger clone for this DNA, which differs at residue 4, so this is likely a read error; the protein given here is translated from the DNA itself. In DNA form, the CDR3 reads TGTGCTCTTGGCATTTTCGATAAACTCATCTTT. The encoded protein is CALGIFDKLIF. This chain connects TRDV1 to TRDJ1; D not certain. No J gene is reported in TCRdb; it was inferred here by comparing the DNA with germline. Germline V gives CDR1 TSWWSYY, CDR2 QGS. The CDR3 is 11 amino acids. V was shortened by 6 bases and J by 4 bases, with 6 bases between the two germline ends.

This clone has at least ten counts. The protein recorded in TCRdb matches a much larger clone and deviates from this DNA's translation at residue 10, suggesting a read error; the protein here is obtained by translating the DNA. V usage is TRDV1 and J usage is TRDJ1; TRDD3 matches 8 bases. J was trimmed by 3 bases and V by 2 bases; bases with no gene match: 11. The CDR3 totals 17 residues. The germline V gene encodes CDR1 TSWWSYY and CDR2 QGS. CDR3 in DNA: TGTGCTCTTGGGGAAAGAGGGGGATATGGGAAGGCCGATAAACTCATCTTT. Its translation: CALGERGGYGKADKLIF.

In regard to this clone: The TCRdb record carries a much larger clone's protein, which differs from this DNA's translation at residue 12; a read error is the likely cause, and the protein listed here is the DNA translation. The J gene is uncalled and the V gene is TRDV1; the DNA was not compared with TRDD3, the D call given in the table. This CDR3 is built from 13 residues. The germline V gene encodes CDR1 TSWWSYY and CDR2 QGS. The CDR3 nucleotides are TGTGCTCTTGGGGACATACAATATGATAAACTCACCTTT. Translating it yields CALGDIQYDKLTF.

About this clone itself: TCRdb records a much larger clone's protein for this DNA, with a difference at residue 15 that likely arises from a read error; the protein given is the translation of the DNA. The chain uses TRDV1 and TRDJ1, with 8 bases aligning to TRDD3. No J gene was available from TCRdb, and it was assigned here by a germline match of the DNA. The CDR3 covers 20 residues. Per the germline V gene, CDR1 is TSWWSYY and CDR2 is QGS. J lost 3 bases, V lost 0 bases, and 18 bases had no gene match. CDR3 region: CALGELNPNYWGWRADKLIF. The CDR3 DNA follows: TGTGCTCTTGGGGAACTAAATCCCAACTACTGGGGGTGGAGAGCCGATAAACTCATCTTT.